This TCR beta chain appears in the sequencing data of a study of shared clonotypes between healthy human individuals. Participating donors were healthy, HIV-negative adults free of recent acute infections or vaccinations. Data came from immunoSEQ multiplex PCR; TCRdb stores just in-frame clones and leaves some out. The sample has 2 million to 3 million clones, approximately 93% seen once. Germline assignment: CDR1 SGHAT and CDR2 FQNNGV. Between the trimmed V and J ends, which lost 5 bases and 5 bases, there was a span of 12 bases. The CDR3 has 14 residues. The sequenced material came from naive CD4+ T cells from PBMCs. The sample's subset: CD45RA+ positively selected. This clonotype was obtained from a man in his late teens or twenties in good health. Some clones in this sample may be carry-over from other donors' samples. V is TRBV11-2 and J is TRBJ2-2; D gene unclear. CDR3 DNA: TGTGCCAGCAGCCCCCATAGTGGAACCGGGGAGCTGTTTTTT. Protein product: CASSPHSGTGELFF. Combining the CDR3 with reference TRBV11-2 and TRBJ2-2 gives the whole variable domain EAGVAQSPRYKIIEKRQSVAFWCNPISGHATLYWYQQILGQGPKLLIQFQNNGVVDDSQLPKDRFSAERLKGVDSTLKIQPAKLEDSAVYLCASSPHSGTGELFFGEGSRLTVL.